This is a list of T cell receptor beta chains from one sample in a study of T-cell memory formation after mild COVID-19. TCRdb passed the 5' RACE reads through MiXCR, listing each CDR3 protein once. This repertoire shows around 250,000 distinct CDR3 sequences, about 17% found once; its top ten account for roughly 24%. What was sequenced was PBMCs or a T cell subset sorted from them (not recorded which). These receptor sequences come from a man between 18 and 29 years old who had mild COVID-19 (a few samples of this study predate the infection). Cell type and time point are not known. CDR3s leave out the opening cysteine and the closing phenylalanine or tryptophan. The order of the fields is CDR3 length, clone size, J gene, V gene, CDR3 protein. For some rows the clone size is stated as once, few or many, or as a class when expanded; others skip it.

13	NA	TRBJ1-1	TRBV4-3	YKCETGQVVPEAF
10	NA	TRBJ2-7	TRBV20-1	SAIGQFDEQY
13	NA	TRBJ2-1	TRBV6-2/TRBV6-3	ASSYSLGAGGEQF
14	NA	TRBJ2-7	TRBV15	ATSRGRTGGVGEQY
13	few	TRBJ1-2	TRBV9	ASSEGQGAFYGYT
11	many	TRBJ2-3	TRBV5-1	ASSHDSTDTQY
13	NA	TRBJ2-1	TRBV14	ASSHTTGGYNEQF
14	few	TRBJ2-7	TRBV7-2	ASSLGLAGGEYEQY
14	NA	TRBJ2-3	TRBV4-3	ASSQERGVAGQTQY
17	NA	TRBJ2-6	TRBV6-6	ASSSFRETGGSGANVLT
12	NA	TRBJ2-5	TRBV24-1	ATSDWTGEETQY
14	few	TRBJ1-5	TRBV6-2/TRBV6-3	ASRIETGGTSQPQH
12	few	TRBJ1-5	TRBV9	ASSATVSNQPQH
11	NA	TRBJ2-1	TRBV5-1	ASSLGRDNEQF
13	few	TRBJ1-2	TRBV28	ASSLVDRRDYGYT
15	NA	TRBJ2-2	TRBV6-1	ASSALAGGLNTGELF
11	many	TRBJ2-5	TRBV5-4	ASSPAGQETQY
11	NA	TRBJ1-5	TRBV24-1	ATRLRWDQPQH
13	NA	TRBJ2-3	TRBV7-2	ASRLSGGAGDTQY
11	few	TRBJ2-2	TRBV7-9	ASSFTDTGELF
12	few	TRBJ1-1	TRBV4-1	ASSRGRKNTEAF
13	NA	TRBJ2-5	TRBV6-1	ASTPGVRGQETQY
16	few	TRBJ2-1	TRBV15	ATSMLAGGASSYNEQF
13	NA	TRBJ1-5	TRBV5-6	ASSSQTVPNQPQH
11	few	TRBJ2-1	TRBV7-3	ASSFGTHNEQF
13	many	TRBJ2-2	TRBV6-5	ASSFFSLGTGELF
13	NA	TRBJ2-1	TRBV3-1	ASSQAGRLFDEQF
14	NA	TRBJ2-1	TRBV12-3/TRBV12-4	ASSLAPGSAYNEQF
12	few	TRBJ2-5	TRBV7-2	ASSLLAMDETQY
13	NA	TRBJ1-1	TRBV11-2	ASSFGRGALAEAF
12	few	TRBJ2-7	TRBV29-1	SVESARAPYEQY
15	NA	TRBJ2-3	TRBV12-3/TRBV12-4	ASSLTRRAGPRSTQY
12	few	TRBJ1-6	TRBV6-5	ASRPGQGDSPLH
11	few	TRBJ2-7	TRBV4-1	ASSQERGPLLD
13	few	TRBJ1-2	TRBV5-1	ASSPDPGGGYGYT
11	many	TRBJ2-5	TRBV7-2	ASSFALKETQY
11	many	TRBJ2-7	TRBV5-1	ASSTGVSGEQY
12	NA	TRBJ1-2	TRBV5-1	ASSLGVSGYGYT
12	NA	TRBJ2-3	TRBV9	ASRGRTNTDTQY
14	NA	TRBJ2-5	TRBV6-5	ASSYRGTSPYETQY
14	NA	TRBJ2-1	TRBV5-1	ASSSVPAGGPYEQF
13	NA	TRBJ2-3	TRBV7-2	ASSSSGTSGDTQY
13	many	TRBJ2-2	TRBV5-1	ASSTPGQGTGELF
15	many	TRBJ2-1	TRBV20-1	SAPKPRGQSSYNEQF
12	NA	TRBJ1-1	TRBV7-9	ASRRTGTNTEAF
11	few	TRBJ1-5	TRBV29-1	SYRDSLNQPQH
12	NA	TRBJ2-3	TRBV7-2	ASGKDRGPDTQY
15	few	TRBJ2-2	TRBV6-5	ASSYYPQGVDTGELF
12	NA	TRBJ2-2	TRBV10-3	AIKGTGGAGELF
13	few	TRBJ1-4	TRBV7-9	ASSLSVTGNEKLF
14	few	TRBJ2-6	TRBV5-1	ASSLVSDSGANVLT
12	NA	TRBJ2-3	TRBV7-3	ASSRDRGKDTQY
12	many	TRBJ2-5	TRBV9	ASSPGQGGETQY
11	NA	TRBJ1-3	TRBV4-3	ASLRRGGNTIY
12	NA	TRBJ2-7	TRBV10-3	AISDPGHSYEQY
10	NA	TRBJ1-4	TRBV7-2	ASSLQSEKLF
11	NA	TRBJ1-2	TRBV6-2/TRBV6-3	ASAQDGNYGYT
10	NA	TRBJ2-5	TRBV7-6	ASSLDPETQY
12	NA	TRBJ1-1	TRBV6-5	ASSLQGAYTKAF
13	NA	TRBJ2-5	TRBV29-1	SVDIVGGAQETQY